The rows below give T cell receptor beta chains drawn from one sample of a study of identical twins. MiXCR, applied by TCRdb to the 5' RACE reads, yields one record per CDR3 protein. The table includes 420,000 or so distinct CDR3 sequences, about a fifth detected once. Sequences were obtained from naive T cells sorted from blood. The source of these receptors is a man aged 50-60 years in good health. Each CDR3 is given with its conserved first and last residue. A D gene is named only where the DNA matches it firmly. Clone size is stated in some rows and not others, as once, few, many or a class when expanded.

cdr3_length | d_call | j_call | clone_size | v_call | cdr3_nt | cdr3_aa
15 | TRBD1 | TRBJ2-1 | few | TRBV27 | TGTGCCAGCAGTACAGGGGTCCGCTCCTACAATGAGCAGTTCTTC | CASSTGVRSYNEQFF
16 | NA | TRBJ2-2 | many | TRBV10-1 | TGCGCCAGCAGTAACCGTTATACCGGTAACACCGGGGAGCTGTTTTTT | CASSNRYTGNTGELFF
13 | NA | TRBJ2-7 | few | TRBV12-3/TRBV12-4 | TGTGCCAGCAGTTTGGGCAGGGGCAACGAGCAGTACTTC | CASSLGRGNEQYF
14 | TRBD2 | TRBJ2-1 | many | TRBV7-2 | TGTGCCAGCAGCTTTACTAGCGGGAAGAATGAGCAGTTCTTC | CASSFTSGKNEQFF
11 | NA | TRBJ2-7 | few | TRBV29-1 | TGCAGCGTTGAAGATTGGGAAGAGCAGTACTTC | CSVEDWEEQYF
17 | NA | TRBJ1-2 | NA | TRBV30 | TGTGCCTGGGAGGGGCCGGACGCCCCCTTAGCTAACTATGGCTACACCTTC | CAWEGPDAPLANYGYTF
15 | NA | TRBJ2-7 | many | TRBV4-2 | TGTGCCAGCAGCCAAGAAACGGGAAGGGTAGGCGAGCAGTACTTC | CASSQETGRVGEQYF
15 | NA | TRBJ2-3 | NA | TRBV20-1 | TGCAGTGCTCTGCACCGCGGGTCTAGCACAGATACGCAGTATTTT | CSALHRGSSTDTQYF
11 | NA | TRBJ2-7 | many | TRBV4-1 | TGCGCCAGCAGCCAAGAGCTTATACAGTACTTC | CASSQELIQYF
16 | NA | TRBJ2-2 | NA | TRBV5-1 | TGCGCCAGCAGCTTGGTTGCCGGAGATCACACCAGGGAGCTGTTTTTT | CASSLVAGDHTRELFF
15 | TRBD1 | TRBJ2-2 | NA | TRBV5-1 | TGCGCCAGCAGATCCCAGGGGGCGCCTGCCGGGGAGCTGTTTTTT | CASRSQGAPAGELFF
16 | TRBD2 | TRBJ2-3 | NA | TRBV11-2 | TGTGCCAGCAGCTCCAGGACTAGCGGCTCCGTAGATACGCAGTATTTT | CASSSRTSGSVDTQYF
12 | NA | TRBJ2-5 | many | TRBV29-1 | TGCACCGTCCGGCGGCAGGGGGAGACCCAGTACTTC | CTVRRQGETQYF
15 | TRBD1 | TRBJ1-6 | NA | TRBV4-2 | TGTGCCAGCAGCCCAATTGGACAGGGAAATTCACCCCTCCACTTT | CASSPIGQGNSPLHF
13 | NA | TRBJ2-2 | NA | TRBV3-1 | TGTGCCAGCAGTCCCGGGACAACCGGGGAGCTGTTTTTT | CASSPGTTGELFF
12 | NA | TRBJ1-1 | many | TRBV29-1 | TGCAGCGTAGAAATATCGGGCACTGAAGCTTTCTTT | CSVEISGTEAFF
13 | NA | TRBJ1-5 | many | TRBV12-3/TRBV12-4 | TGTGCCAGCAGTTTAACTGGGGCTCAGCCCCAGCATTTT | CASSLTGAQPQHF
16 | TRBD2 | TRBJ2-3 | few | TRBV30 | TGTGCCTGGAGCCACAGCGCGGGACTAGCGACAGATACGCAGTATTTT | CAWSHSAGLATDTQYF
17 | TRBD1 | TRBJ2-5 | NA | TRBV10-3 | TGTGCCATCAGTGACTATGGGACAGGGGTTGTCGTAGAGACCCAGTACTTC | CAISDYGTGVVVETQYF
17 | NA | TRBJ2-1 | few | TRBV20-1 | TGCAGTGCTAGACCCCAGATAATGACAGTAAGGCACAATGAGCAGTTCTTC | CSARPQIMTVRHNEQFF
14 | NA | TRBJ2-1 | few | TRBV12-3/TRBV12-4 | TGTGCCAGCAAAATCGCGGTTGCGGGGAGTGAGCAGTTCTTC | CASKIAVAGSEQFF
14 | NA | TRBJ1-5 | few | TRBV12-3/TRBV12-4 | TGTGCCAGCAGTTTGTCAGGGAGTGCCCAGCCCCAGCATTTT | CASSLSGSAQPQHF
14 | NA | TRBJ2-7 | NA | TRBV5-6 | TGTGCCAGCAGCGACCGGGACTCGTTCCACGAGCAGTACTTC | CASSDRDSFHEQYF
12 | TRBD1 | TRBJ2-1 | NA | TRBV29-1 | TGCAGCGCGGGACAGGGTATGGGTGAGCAGTTCTTC | CSAGQGMGEQFF
14 | TRBD1 | TRBJ2-7 | few | TRBV5-1 | TGCGCCAGCAGCTCCCAGGGGGCAGGGTACGAGCAGTACTTC | CASSSQGAGYEQYF
12 | NA | TRBJ2-3 | NA | TRBV5-5 | TGCGCCAGCAGCCTCCCCTTGGATACGCAGTATTTT | CASSLPLDTQYF
17 | NA | TRBJ2-2 | many | TRBV4-3 | TGCGCCAGCAGCCAAGATCGGCACGGGTTGAACACCGGGGAGCTGTTTTTT | CASSQDRHGLNTGELFF
15 | NA | TRBJ2-3 | NA | TRBV9 | TGTGCCAGCAGCGTAGAGCAATCTCGCACAGATACGCAGTATTTT | CASSVEQSRTDTQYF
15 | NA | TRBJ1-1 | NA | TRBV4-3 | TGCGCCAGCAGCCAAGATTTTGCGGGCAGCACTGAAGCTTTCTTT | CASSQDFAGSTEAFF
15 | TRBD2 | TRBJ2-5 | NA | TRBV7-9 | TGTGCCAGCAGTCTGAGCGGGGGGACCGAGGAGACCCAGTACTTC | CASSLSGGTEETQYF
15 | NA | TRBJ2-5 | NA | TRBV10-3 | TGTGCCATCAGTCAGGGGTCGGCAAAATGGGAGACCCAGTACTTC | CAISQGSAKWETQYF
15 | NA | TRBJ2-7 | many | TRBV3-1 | TGTGCCAGCAGCCAACGGTTTTATCCCCTTTACGAGCAGTACTTC | CASSQRFYPLYEQYF
15 | NA | TRBJ1-6 | many | TRBV20-1 | TGCAGTGCCCACGAGGAGGGGCCCCATAATTCACCCCTCCACTTT | CSAHEEGPHNSPLHF
16 | TRBD2 | TRBJ2-1 | NA | TRBV2 | TGTGCCAGCAGTGCCCTAGGGGCTAGCGGGAGAAATGAGCAGTTCTTC | CASSALGASGRNEQFF
15 | NA | TRBJ2-7 | few | TRBV15 | TGTGCCACCAGCAAGGCCCACAGGGTTGGCGGAGAGCAGTACTTC | CATSKAHRVGGEQYF
14 | TRBD1 | TRBJ2-7 | few | TRBV30 | TGTGCCTGGAGTGTGACAGGGGGAGGGTACGAGCAGTACTTC | CAWSVTGGGYEQYF
15 | TRBD2 | TRBJ2-7 | NA | TRBV13 | TGTGCCAGCAGTCGGGGACTAGCGGGACCCTACGAGCAGTACTTC | CASSRGLAGPYEQYF
12 | NA | TRBJ2-5 | few | TRBV7-6 | TGTGCCAGCAGCACCCTCCAAGAGACCCAGTACTTC | CASSTLQETQYF
13 | TRBD1 | TRBJ2-1 | many | TRBV29-1 | TGCAGCGATACAGGGGAAGCCTACAATGAGCAGTTCTTC | CSDTGEAYNEQFF
16 | NA | TRBJ2-7 | NA | TRBV6-2/TRBV6-3 | TGTGCCAGCAGTTATCCCGAGGCAGGGGTCTCCTACGAGCAGTACTTC | CASSYPEAGVSYEQYF
15 | NA | TRBJ2-2 | many | TRBV7-2 | TGTGCCAGCAGCCCCCTTAGGGCGAACACCGGGGAGCTGTTTTTT | CASSPLRANTGELFF
16 | NA | TRBJ2-1 | many | TRBV12-3/TRBV12-4 | TGTGCCAGCAGTTTAGCGCTGGGGGGACAGACCCATGAGCAGTTCTTC | CASSLALGGQTHEQFF
13 | NA | TRBJ2-1 | many | TRBV5-1 | TGCGCCAGCAGCTTGGCCGGCGGCAATGAGCAGTTCTTC | CASSLAGGNEQFF
15 | TRBD1 | TRBJ1-2 | few | TRBV12-3/TRBV12-4 | TGTGCCAGCAGTTTCGGCTTGGACAGGGCCTATGGCTACACCTTC | CASSFGLDRAYGYTF